This T cell receptor beta chain was profiled in a study of beta chain features in type 1 diabetes. Study at large: Patients were similar to healthy donors in age and gender (as well as in cell yields). The examined sorted cells totaled 107,917,701 across samples. Study-wide findings and caveats: High-TCR-expressing cells could be over-represented by cDNA sequencing. Shortening that was moderate but significant affected the TCRB CDR3s of Type 1 diabetes patients in all four CD4+ subsets.

Concerning this clone itself: Antigen unknown. Other DNA sequences within the sample encode an identical CDR3.

Expressed TCRB transcripts were sequenced, since all the RNA that had been isolated was reverse transcribed. Measured with immunoSEQ multiplex PCR; TCRdb has only the in-frame clones, and not every one. The sample carries hundreds of thousands of clones, about 14% recorded once. Looked up from germline, CDR1 is SGHRS and CDR2 is YFSETQ. Trimming stripped 4 bases from V and 4 bases from J, with 9 bases between. The CDR3 runs to 14 residues. The specimen was naive CD4+ T cells from blood. The V call is TRBV5-1, the J call TRBJ2-6; D gene ambiguous. This TCR came from a man aged 18 to 29 with type 1 diabetes. CDR3 amino acids: CASSARSGANVLTF. Written as DNA, the CDR3 is TGCGCCAGCAGCGCCCGGTCCGGGGCCAACGTCCTGACTTTC.